This T cell receptor beta chain came from a study of blood T cells in healthy people across ages. Turning to the study itself: About one barcoded TCR beta cDNA was captured per two T cells.

A second roughly 6 to 11 cycle PCR used barcoded and J-beta primers. TCRdb reanalysed the 5' RACE reads using MiXCR and keeps one entry per CDR3 protein. The table lists some 1.4 million distinct CDR3 sequences, around 39% of them singletons. Trimming pared 0 bases from V and 5 bases from J, leaving 15 bases between. Germline CDR1 SGDLS, CDR2 YYNGEE. CDR3 length: 16 amino acids. The TCR originated in a woman aged 18-29 years in good health. The V call is TRBV9, the J call TRBJ2-1; D tentatively reads TRBD1 or TRBD2 (5 bases each). Sequencing was done on a sample of blood. Here the CDR3 DNA reads TGTGCCAGCAGCGTAGGTGGGGCGCCGGGAAACAATGAGCAGTTCTTC. This codes for CASSVGGAPGNNEQFF.